This T cell receptor (beta chain) was identified during a study of blood T cell repertoires in COVID-19. CDR1 and CDR2 (germline): KGHSH, LQKENI. The CDR3 has 16 amino acids. V was shortened by 5 bases and J by 2 bases, with 17 bases between the two germline ends. Produced via immunoSEQ multiplex PCR; TCRdb's table is partial and in-frame only. This table has about 160,000 clones, roughly 80% appearing once. The sample was PBMCs or T cells enriched from blood (not recorded which). This TCR derives from a woman aged 60-70 years who had recovered from COVID-19. V is TRBV18 and J is TRBJ2-3; perhaps TRBD1 as D (6 bases). The CDR3 DNA reads TGTGCCAGCTCATTAGGACCGGGACACAACACAGATACGCAGTATTTT. Its protein product is CASSLGPGHNTDTQYF.